This passage covers 30 T cell receptor beta chains from one sample sequenced in a study of long-term antiretroviral therapy in people with HIV. Assay version v3.0 of immunoSEQ was used, and it was run at survey level. The data were produced by immunoSEQ multiplex PCR, yet TCRdb's version contains in-frame clones alone and is incomplete. The data contain about 20,000 clones, over 70% of them singletons. This sample comprised unsorted PBMCs, obtained 2.9 years after starting antiretroviral therapy. The receptors originated from a woman in her twenties or thirties with HIV.

In this sample, this clone turned up a few times. The chain joins TRBV11-2 to TRBJ1-2; weak D call: TRBD1 (5 bases). This CDR3 comprises 12 residues. The germline V gene has CDR1 SGHAT and CDR2 FQNNGV. Trimming stripped 5 bases from V and 8 bases from J, with 12 bases between. The CDR3 DNA is TGTGCCAGCAGCCCTGGGGGAGAGGGCTACACCTTC. This sequence encodes CASSPGGEGYTF.

This clone was counted between two and nine times. The V gene is TRBV19, the J gene TRBJ1-2; TRBD1 is a possible D gene (6 bases). The germline V gene encodes CDR1 LNHDA and CDR2 SQIVND (reference sequence). The CDR3 is 13 residues long. Trimming pared 4 bases from V and 8 bases from J, leaving 14 bases between. The CDR3 here is CASSKQGISGYTF. The CDR3 nucleotides read TGTGCCAGTAGTAAACAGGGTATAAGCGGCTACACCTTC. Drawing the rest from reference TRBV19 and TRBJ1-2, the complete variable domain is DGGITQSPKYLFRKEGQNVTLSCEQNLNHDAMYWYRQDPGQGLRLIYYSQIVNDFQKGDIAEGYSVSREKKESFPLTVTSAQKNPTAFYLCASSKQGISGYTFGSGTRLTVV.

The chain links TRBV29-1 to TRBJ1-2, with 8 bases that match TRBD1. The CDR3 length is 13 residues. V was clipped by 6 bases and J by 6 bases; unmatched bases: 9. Germline loops: CDR1 SQVTM, CDR2 ANQGSEA. CDR3 sequence (DNA): TGCAGCGTGCCTGGGCAGGGGGCGGATGGCTACACCTTC. Translated, it gives CSVPGQGADGYTF.

V gene TRBV7-2 combines with J gene TRBJ2-7; 7 nucleotides line up with TRBD2. In germline, CDR1 is SGHTA, CDR2 FQGNSA. J lost 4 bases, V lost 5 bases, and 5 bases had no gene match. This CDR3 region has 13 residues. CDR3 bases: TGTGCCAGCAGCGCCCGGGGAGGGTACGAGCAGTACTTC. It is translated as CASSARGGYEQYF. The variable domain in full, with the rest retrieved from reference TRBV7-2 and TRBJ2-7, is GAGVSQSPSNKVTEKGKDVELRCDPISGHTALYWYRQSLGQGLEFLIYFQGNSAPDKSGLPSDRFSAERTGGSVSTLTIQRTQQEDSAVYLCASSARGGYEQYFGPGTRLTVT.

J is TRBJ1-2 and V is TRBV27, with D uncertain. The germline gives CDR1 MNHEY, CDR2 SMNVEV (reference sequence). This CDR3 is 20 amino acids long. V shed 5 bases and J shed 0 bases, with 28 bases lying between them. The CDR3 loop reads CASSLRPMSPLLPSNYGYTF. The CDR3 region has the DNA TGTGCCAGCAGTCTACGCCCAATGAGTCCCCTCCTCCCATCTAACTATGGCTACACCTTC.

This chain connects TRBV6-5 to TRBJ2-1, with TRBD1 as a possible D gene (6 bases). This CDR3 region has 15 residues. CDR1 and CDR2 (germline): MNHEY, SVGAGI. V dropped 0 bases and J dropped 8 bases, with 14 bases sitting between them. The CDR3, as DNA: TGTGCCAGCAGTTACTCGACAGGTACGGGCCATGAGCAGTTCTTC. It encodes CASSYSTGTGHEQFF.

This sequence joins TRBV5-6 and TRBJ1-4; tentative D call: TRBD1 (6 bases). This CDR3 is 16 amino acids long. Looked up from germline, CDR1 is SGHDT and CDR2 is YYEEEE. The V end lost 4 bases, the J end lost 3 bases, and 16 bases lay between the germline ends. The CDR3 reads CASSESPGQPNEKLFF. The CDR3 coding sequence is TGTGCCAGCAGCGAAAGCCCGGGACAACCTAATGAAAAACTGTTTTTT.

The chain combines TRBV5-1 with TRBJ2-5; D might be TRBD2 (5 bases). The CDR3 covers 13 residues. Trimming took off 4 bases at V and 3 bases at J, with 10 bases between the two ends. Germline V CDR1 and CDR2: SGHRS, YFSETQ. The CDR3 sequence is CASSRQAEETQYF. CDR3 nucleotide sequence: TGCGCCAGCAGCCGCCAAGCGGAAGAGACCCAGTACTTC.

Written as DNA, the CDR3 is TGTGCCAGCAGCTTGTCTTTGGGGGGATTTTTGGAGCAGTACTTC. Its translation: CASSLSLGGFLEQYF. The rearrangement joins TRBV11-2 to TRBJ2-7, with D maybe TRBD2 (6 bases). With 3 bases removed from V and 7 bases from J, the gap between germline ends came to 19 bases. Germline V gives CDR1 SGHAT, CDR2 FQNNGV. The CDR3 contains 15 residues.

The chain has TRBV30 and TRBJ2-3; D gene uncertain. The germline V gene encodes CDR1 GTSNPN and CDR2 SVGIG (reference sequence). The CDR3 consists of 11 residues. Trimming removed 5 bases from V and 6 bases from J, with 9 bases in between. The CDR3 protein is CAWGSSDTQYF. As DNA, the CDR3 is TGTGCCTGGGGAAGCTCCGATACGCAGTATTTT.

This chain links TRBV4-2 with TRBJ2-6; maybe TRBD2 (5 bases). Deletions cut 2 bases from V and 0 bases from J, with 5 bases between. Germline V gene data show CDR1 as LGHNA and CDR2 as YNFKEQ. This CDR3 spans 15 amino acids. Here the CDR3 reads CASSQTSSGANVLTF. For the CDR3, the DNA is TGTGCCAGCAGCCAAACTAGCTCTGGGGCCAACGTCCTGACTTTC.

This chain uses TRBV30 with TRBJ1-5; 9 bases are a match to TRBD1. V dropped 3 bases and J dropped 5; count of bases not matched to a gene: 5. Germline V gene lookup returns CDR1 GTSNPN and CDR2 SVGIG (reference sequence). CDR3 length: 14 residues. In nucleotides, the CDR3 is TGTGCCTGGAGCGGACAGGGGACTTATCAGCCCCAGCATTTT. Encoded protein: CAWSGQGTYQPQHF.

This chain joins TRBV28 and TRBJ1-5, with D uncertain. The ends were cut back, 2 bases at V and 5 bases at J, with 13 bases in the middle. Germline-derived CDR1 and CDR2 are MDHEN and SYDVKM. The CDR3 totals 15 residues. The CDR3 sequence: CASSLSGVRYQPQHF. The CDR3 nucleotides are TGTGCCAGCAGTTTAAGTGGGGTGAGGTATCAGCCCCAGCATTTT.

V gene TRBV5-1 combines with J gene TRBJ2-3; 9 nucleotides line up with TRBD2. Germline V gene lookup returns CDR1 SGHRS and CDR2 YFSETQ. This CDR3 is built from 16 residues. Trimming cost V 3 bases and J 3 bases; bases outside gene matches: 8. The CDR3, as DNA: TGCGCCAGCAGCTCCCTAGCGGGGACGTCTACAGATACGCAGTATTTT. Amino acid sequence: CASSSLAGTSTDTQYF.

The chain couples TRBV2 to TRBJ1-1; the match to TRBD1 covers 8 bases. The germline V gene has CDR1 SNHLY and CDR2 FYNNEI. The ends lost 6 bases at V and 6 bases at J; junction bases unmatched: 12. The CDR3 covers 15 residues. CDR3 protein: CASRKTGADRAEAFF. As DNA, the CDR3 is TGTGCCAGCAGAAAGACAGGGGCGGATCGGGCTGAAGCTTTCTTT.

This clone appeared a few times. The chain combines TRBV6-5 with TRBJ1-6; TRBD1 agrees at 9 bases. The CDR3 loop spans 14 amino acids. Germline CDR1 and CDR2: MNHEY and SVGAGI. Losses at the gene ends were 4 bases for V and 7 bases for J; bases not matched to a gene: 2. CDR3: CASSFGQGNSPLHF. CDR3 sequence (DNA): TGTGCCAGCAGTTTCGGACAGGGGAATTCACCCCTCCACTTT.

DNA of the CDR3: TGTGCCAGCACCCGACCCAGCGGGGAGGAAGCTTTCTTT. As protein: CASTRPSGEEAFF. The rearrangement joins TRBV6-5 to TRBJ1-1; D not resolved. Per the germline V gene, CDR1 is MNHEY and CDR2 is SVGAGI. CDR3 size: 13 residues. V was shortened by 7 bases and J by 8 bases, with 17 bases between the two germline ends.

This clone was counted once. The V and J genes are TRBV4-1 and TRBJ2-1; no definite D call. The CDR3 runs 13 residues. Germline CDR1 and CDR2: MGHRA and YSYEKL. V was trimmed by 4 bases and J by 6 bases, leaving 10 bases between them. DNA of the CDR3: TGCGCCAGCAGCCCAGGCCTTAGCAATGAGCAGTTCTTC. This gives the protein CASSPGLSNEQFF.

V usage is TRBV5-1 and J usage is TRBJ2-1; possible D gene TRBD2, 5 bases. This CDR3 is built from 14 residues. CDR1 is SGHRS and CDR2 is YFSETQ in the germline V gene. V lost 4 bases and J 0 bases, leaving 8 bases between the germline ends. This chain's CDR3 is CASSMGSSYNEQFF. The CDR3 DNA reads as TGCGCCAGCAGCATGGGGAGCTCCTACAATGAGCAGTTCTTC.

V gene TRBV4-1 combines with J gene TRBJ2-5; TRBD2 might be the D (5 bases). The CDR3 consists of 15 residues. Germline loops: CDR1 MGHRA, CDR2 YSYEKL. V lost 0 bases, J lost 9 bases, and 17 bases lay in between. This CDR3 is CASSQDREAYDSQYF. In DNA, the CDR3 is TGCGCCAGCAGCCAAGATCGGGAAGCCTACGACTCCCAGTACTTC.

The chain carries TRBV5-1 and TRBJ1-1; TRBD1 is a possible D gene (6 bases). The CDR3 contains 14 residues. With 4 bases removed from V and 0 bases from J, the gap between germline ends came to 10 bases. Germline V gives CDR1 SGHRS, CDR2 YFSETQ. CDR3 amino acids: CASSKTGLNTEAFF. In DNA form, the CDR3 reads TGCGCCAGCAGCAAGACAGGACTGAACACTGAAGCTTTCTTT.

The chain carries TRBV6-5 and TRBJ2-2; 7 nucleotides line up with TRBD1. Germline values: CDR1 MNHEY, CDR2 SVGAGI. V was clipped by 3 bases and J by 6 bases; unmatched bases: 10. The CDR3 runs to 16 residues. CDR3 DNA: TGTGCCAGCAGTTATAGCGTGACAGGGTCGGCCGGGGAGCTGTTTTTT. It is translated as CASSYSVTGSAGELFF.

The gene calls are TRBV7-8 and TRBJ2-5; the D is unclear. Germline CDR1 reads SGHVS; CDR2 reads FQNEAQ. Trimming pared 2 bases from V and 1 base from J, leaving 11 bases between. The CDR3 is 15 residues long. CDR3 amino acids: CASSLIQPSQETQYF. The CDR3, as DNA: TGTGCCAGCAGCTTAATCCAGCCGTCCCAAGAGACCCAGTACTTC.

The V and J genes are TRBV7-2 and TRBJ2-3, with D unclear. Looked up from germline, CDR1 is SGHTA and CDR2 is FQGNSA. The CDR3 has 13 residues. V lost 2 bases to trimming and J lost 1 base, with 4 bases between them. The CDR3 reads CASSLSGTDTQYF. The CDR3 nucleotides read TGTGCCAGCAGCTTAAGCGGCACAGATACGCAGTATTTT.

V usage is TRBV9 and J usage is TRBJ1-6; D gene uncertain. The V gene's germline CDR1 is SGDLS and CDR2 YYNGEE. CDR3 length: 14 amino acids. V was cut by 2 bases and J by 0 bases, with 3 bases left in between. The CDR3 region has the DNA TGTGCCAGCAGCGTTAACTCCTATAATTCACCCCTCCACTTT. Translating gives CASSVNSYNSPLHF. The full variable domain, completed using reference TRBV9 and TRBJ1-6, is DSGVTQTPKHLITATGQRVTLRCSPRSGDLSVYWYQQSLDQGLQFLIQYYNGEERAKGNILERFSAQQFPDLHSELNLSSLELGDSALYFCASSVNSYNSPLHFGNGTRLTVT.

The CDR3, as DNA: TGTGCCAGCAGAACGGGCACCGCTGTCGCAGATACGCAGTATTTT. It encodes CASRTGTAVADTQYF. The J gene is TRBJ2-3, the V gene TRBV2; no clear D. The CDR3 loop spans 15 amino acids. Trimming removed 6 bases at V and 4 bases at J, with 17 bases between. CDR1 SNHLY and CDR2 FYNNEI come from the germline V gene.

J is TRBJ2-7 and V is TRBV6-6; D possibly corresponds to TRBD2 (6 bases). This CDR3 region has 13 residues. The germline gives CDR1 MNHNY, CDR2 SVGAGI (reference sequence). The CDR3 loop reads CAGRPGLRYEQYV. The CDR3 bases are TGTGCCGGCAGGCCGGGACTCCGCTACGAGCAGTACGTC.

V usage is TRBV5-4 and J usage is TRBJ1-1; D is unresolved. The germline V gene encodes CDR1 SGHNT and CDR2 YYREEE (reference sequence). V dropped 4 bases and J dropped 0 bases, with 1 base sitting between them. The CDR3 runs 11 residues. The DNA for the CDR3 is TGTGCCAGCAGCATGAACACTGAAGCTTTCTTT. Encoded protein: CASSMNTEAFF.

The chain links TRBV5-1 to TRBJ2-3; D gene ambiguous. CDR3 size: 12 residues. V lost 2 bases and J 2 bases, leaving 3 bases between the germline ends. Germline assignment: CDR1 SGHRS and CDR2 YFSETQ. The CDR3, as DNA: TGCGCCAGCAGCTTAAACACAGATACGCAGTATTTT. Translation gives CASSLNTDTQYF. Filled out from reference TRBV5-1 and TRBJ2-3, the complete variable domain reads KAGVTQTPRYLIKTRGQQVTLSCSPISGHRSVSWYQQTPGQGLQFLFEYFSETQRNKGNFPGRFSGRQFSNSRSEMNVSTLELGDSALYLCASSLNTDTQYFGPGTRLTVL.

The V and J genes are TRBV5-1 and TRBJ2-3, with D perhaps matching TRBD2 (5 bases). CDR3 size: 16 residues. Trimming pared 0 bases from V and 2 bases from J, leaving 13 bases between. Germline V gene sequence: CDR1 SGHRS, CDR2 YFSETQ. The DNA of the CDR3 is TGCGCCAGCAGCTTGGCGACCGGGGTCTCCACAGATACGCAGTATTTT. Translated, it gives CASSLATGVSTDTQYF.